This entry features one T cell receptor (beta chain) sequence. No antigen is known for it. Assay used: immunoSEQ multiplex PCR; TCRdb lists only in-frame clones, some missing. The table has 20,000 to 25,000 clones, 70% to 90% seen once. The sample comes from a study of OX40 agonist ivuxolimab in advanced cancers. Study information: It was ivuxolimab, an agonistic anti-OX40 (CD134) antibody, that patients were treated with. Ivuxolimab, which patients received intravenously every 2 weeks, was dosed at 0.01 to 10 mg/kg.

Study-wide points: On average, CD8+ T cells showed a greater number of expanded clones than CD4+.

Specimen: CD4+ or CD8+ T cells sorted from blood, collected in a trial of the OX40 agonist ivuxolimab. The sequence derives from an adult with an advanced solid tumor such as melanoma, head and neck, liver or kidney cancer.

The CDR3 DNA reads TGTGCCAGCAGTTTTAAAGGGGGCGTCACTGAAGCTTTCTTT. Amino acid sequence: CASSFKGGVTEAFF. The chain carries TRBV27 and TRBJ1-1; the match to TRBD1 covers 7 bases. The V gene's germline CDR1 is MNHEY and CDR2 SMNVEV (reference sequence). The CDR3 is 14 amino acids. Trimming took 3 bases from V and 4 from J; bases not matched to a gene: 5.